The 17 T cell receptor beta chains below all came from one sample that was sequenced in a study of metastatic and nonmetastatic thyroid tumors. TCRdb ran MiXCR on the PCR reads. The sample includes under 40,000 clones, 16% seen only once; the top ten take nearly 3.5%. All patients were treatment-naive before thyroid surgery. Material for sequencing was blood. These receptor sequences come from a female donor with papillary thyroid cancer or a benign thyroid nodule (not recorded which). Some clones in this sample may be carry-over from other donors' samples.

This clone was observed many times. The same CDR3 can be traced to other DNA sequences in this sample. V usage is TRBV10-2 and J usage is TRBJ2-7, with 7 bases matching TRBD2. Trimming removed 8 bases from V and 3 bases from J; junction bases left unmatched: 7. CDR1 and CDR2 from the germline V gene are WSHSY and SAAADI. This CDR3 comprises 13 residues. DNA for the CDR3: TGCGCCAGCCGGAGCGGGACCAACTACGAGCAGTACTTC. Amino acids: CASRSGTNYEQYF.

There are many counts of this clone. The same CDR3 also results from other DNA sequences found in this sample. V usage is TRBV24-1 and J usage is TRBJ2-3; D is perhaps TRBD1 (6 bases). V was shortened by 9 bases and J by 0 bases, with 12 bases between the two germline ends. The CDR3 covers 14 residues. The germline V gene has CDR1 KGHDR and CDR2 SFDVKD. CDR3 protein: CATGGRTSTDTQYF. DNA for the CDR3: TGTGCCACCGGGGGCAGAACCAGCACAGATACGCAGTATTTT.

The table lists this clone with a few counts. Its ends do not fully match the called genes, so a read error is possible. CDR3 sequence: CASMDSYNEQLF. In DNA form, the CDR3 reads TGCGCCAGCATGGACTCCTACAATGAGCAGCTCTTC. The chain couples TRBV5-1 to TRBJ2-1, with D perhaps matching TRBD2 (5 bases). The CDR3 length is 12 residues. Germline loops: CDR1 SGHRS, CDR2 YFSETQ.

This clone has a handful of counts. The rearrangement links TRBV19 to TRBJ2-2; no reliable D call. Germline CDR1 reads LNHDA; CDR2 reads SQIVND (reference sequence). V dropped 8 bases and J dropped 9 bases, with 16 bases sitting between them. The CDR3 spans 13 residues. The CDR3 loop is CASGRSETWELFF. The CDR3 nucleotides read TGTGCCAGTGGAAGGTCTGAGACCTGGGAGCTGTTTTTT. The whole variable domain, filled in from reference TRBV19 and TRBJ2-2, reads DGGITQSPKYLFRKEGQNVTLSCEQNLNHDAMYWYRQDPGQGLRLIYYSQIVNDFQKGDIAEGYSVSREKKESFPLTVTSAQKNPTAFYLCASGRSETWELFFGEGSRLTVL.

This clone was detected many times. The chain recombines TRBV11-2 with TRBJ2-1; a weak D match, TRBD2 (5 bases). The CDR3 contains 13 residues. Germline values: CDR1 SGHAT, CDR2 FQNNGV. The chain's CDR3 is CPAGAPGYNEQFF. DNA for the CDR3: TGTCCTGCGGGTGCCCCGGGGTACAATGAGCAGTTCTTC.

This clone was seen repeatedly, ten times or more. The CDR3 protein is CATSRPSHIQYF. CDR3 nucleotides: TGTGCCACCAGCAGACCCTCCCACATTCAGTACTTC. The chain has TRBV15 and TRBJ2-4; D gene ambiguous. V lost 2 bases, J lost 8 bases, and 7 bases lay in between. The CDR3 sequence is 12 residues long. Germline V lookup: CDR1 LNHNV, CDR2 YYDKDF (reference sequence).

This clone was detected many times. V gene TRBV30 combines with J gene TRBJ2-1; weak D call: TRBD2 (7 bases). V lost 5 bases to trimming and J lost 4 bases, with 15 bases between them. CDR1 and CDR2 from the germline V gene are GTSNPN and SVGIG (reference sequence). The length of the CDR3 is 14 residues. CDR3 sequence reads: CAWLGGGRYNEQFF. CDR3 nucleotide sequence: TGTGCCTGGTTGGGGGGGGGCCGTTACAATGAGCAGTTCTTC.

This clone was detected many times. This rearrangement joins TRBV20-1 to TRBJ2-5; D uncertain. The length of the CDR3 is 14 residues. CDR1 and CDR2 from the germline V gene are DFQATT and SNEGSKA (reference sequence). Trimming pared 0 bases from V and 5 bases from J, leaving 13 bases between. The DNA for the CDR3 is TGCAGTGCTAGAGATCTGGCGAAATGGGAGACCCAGTACTTC. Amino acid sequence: CSARDLAKWETQYF.

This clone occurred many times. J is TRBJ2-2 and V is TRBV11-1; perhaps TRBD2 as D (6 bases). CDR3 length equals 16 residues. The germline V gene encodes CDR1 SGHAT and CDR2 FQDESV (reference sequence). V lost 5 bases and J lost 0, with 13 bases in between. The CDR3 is CASSPVEGANTGELFF. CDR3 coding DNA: TGTGCCAGCAGCCCCGTGGAGGGAGCGAACACCGGGGAGCTGTTTTTT.

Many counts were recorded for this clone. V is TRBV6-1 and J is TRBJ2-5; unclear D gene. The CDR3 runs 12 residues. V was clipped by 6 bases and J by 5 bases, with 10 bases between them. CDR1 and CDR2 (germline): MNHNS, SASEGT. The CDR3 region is CASSPLGETQYF. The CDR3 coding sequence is TGTGCCAGCAGCCCCTTGGGGGAGACCCAGTACTTC.

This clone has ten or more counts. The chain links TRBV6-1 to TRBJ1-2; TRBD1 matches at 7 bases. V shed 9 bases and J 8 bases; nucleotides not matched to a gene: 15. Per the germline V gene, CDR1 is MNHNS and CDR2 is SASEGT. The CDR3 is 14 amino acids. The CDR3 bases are TGTGCCAGTGAAAGAGGGGGCCAACTTCACGGCTACACCTTC. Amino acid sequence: CASERGGQLHGYTF.

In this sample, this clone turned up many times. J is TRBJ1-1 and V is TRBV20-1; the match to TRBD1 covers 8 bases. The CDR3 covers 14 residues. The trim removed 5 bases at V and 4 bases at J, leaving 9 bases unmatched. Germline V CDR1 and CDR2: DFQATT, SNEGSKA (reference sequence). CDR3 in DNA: TGCAGTGCTCTTAAGAGGGACAGGACCACTGAAGCTTTCTTT. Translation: CSALKRDRTTEAFF.

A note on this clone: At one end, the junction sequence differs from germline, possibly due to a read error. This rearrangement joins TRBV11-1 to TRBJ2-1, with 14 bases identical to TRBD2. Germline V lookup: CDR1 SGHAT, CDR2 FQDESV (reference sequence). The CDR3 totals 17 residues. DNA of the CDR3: TGTGCCAGCAGCTTAGGTGGGACTAGCGGGAGAGACAATCAGCAGTTCTTC. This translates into CASSLGGTSGRDNQQFF.

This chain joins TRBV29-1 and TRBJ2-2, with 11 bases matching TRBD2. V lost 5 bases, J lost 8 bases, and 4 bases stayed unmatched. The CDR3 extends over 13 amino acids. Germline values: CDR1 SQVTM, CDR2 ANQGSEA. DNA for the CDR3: TGCAGCGTTCGGACTAGCGGGTCTGGGGAGCTGTTTTTT. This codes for CSVRTSGSGELFF.

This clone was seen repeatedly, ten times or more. CDR3 residues: CAWSPGTSDTGELFF. CDR3 DNA: TGTGCCTGGAGTCCCGGGACTAGCGACACCGGGGAGCTGTTTTTT. J is TRBJ2-2 and V is TRBV30, with TRBD2 identical over 10 bases. The CDR3 runs to 15 residues. Losses at the gene ends were 2 bases for V and 3 bases for J; bases not matched to a gene: 3. Germline-derived CDR1 and CDR2 are GTSNPN and SVGIG (reference sequence).

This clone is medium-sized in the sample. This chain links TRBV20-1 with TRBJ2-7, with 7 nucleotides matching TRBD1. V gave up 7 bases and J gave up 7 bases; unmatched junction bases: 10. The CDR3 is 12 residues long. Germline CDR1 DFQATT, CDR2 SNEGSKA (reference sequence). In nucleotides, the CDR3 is TGCAGTGTCAACAGGGGAGAGGTGGAGCAGTACTTC. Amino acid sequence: CSVNRGEVEQYF.

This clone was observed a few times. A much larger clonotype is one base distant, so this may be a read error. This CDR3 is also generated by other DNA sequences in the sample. The CDR3 here is CSASAGGSVTQYF. The DNA for the CDR3 is TGCAGTGCTAGTGCTGGGGGGAGTGTGACCCAGTACTTT. The chain joins TRBV20-1 to TRBJ2-5, with D possibly TRBD2 on 6 matching bases. This CDR3 is built from 13 residues. From germline, CDR1 is DFQATT and CDR2 SNEGSKA (reference sequence).